This T cell receptor beta chain was documented in a study of T cell repertoires in cytomegalovirus infection. Findings and limits, study-wide: Totalled public TCR beta family frequency picked out people who carried CMV plus the relevant HLA.

Turning to this clonotype: Its target is not known.

TCRdb used MiXCR to reprocess the reads, holding one entry per CDR3 protein. The top ten clones hold about an eighth of a sample with about 900,000 distinct CDR3 sequences, roughly 30% of them seen once. Trimming took 7 bases from V and 8 from J, leaving 14 bases between them. The germline gives CDR1 LNHDA, CDR2 SQIVND (reference sequence). The CDR3 runs 12 residues. The sequence was collected from a human donor in good health (CMV status not recorded). Some clones in this sample may be carry-over from other donors' samples. J is TRBJ1-2 and V is TRBV19; D remains ambiguous. Sequenced material: cultured CD8+ T cells from PBMCs, taken from culture after CMV antigen stimulation. DNA for the CDR3: TGTGCCAGTAATCACAGAGCGAAAGGCTACACCTTC. Translation: CASNHRAKGYTF.